This T cell receptor beta chain originates from a study of metastatic and nonmetastatic thyroid tumors. Study details: Peripheral blood and tumor or nodule samples from malignant and benign thyroid patients were compared.

Each patient went into thyroid surgery without having received any treatment. Via MiXCR, TCRdb re-called the PCR reads. The table includes 15,000 to 20,000 clones, under 25% detected once. CDR1 and CDR2 from the germline V gene are SGDLS and YYNGEE. Between the trimmed V and J ends, which lost 0 bases and 4 bases, there was a span of 10 bases. This CDR3 has 14 amino acids. The sequenced sample was tumor tissue. This sequence joins TRBV9 and TRBJ1-2; D call uncertain. This TCR derives from a male donor with papillary thyroid cancer or a benign thyroid nodule (not recorded which). Some clones in this sample may be carry-over from other donors' samples. The CDR3 DNA reads TGTGCCAGCAGCGTAGTCGGCAGGTTCTATGGCTACACCTTC. This sequence encodes CASSVVGRFYGYTF.